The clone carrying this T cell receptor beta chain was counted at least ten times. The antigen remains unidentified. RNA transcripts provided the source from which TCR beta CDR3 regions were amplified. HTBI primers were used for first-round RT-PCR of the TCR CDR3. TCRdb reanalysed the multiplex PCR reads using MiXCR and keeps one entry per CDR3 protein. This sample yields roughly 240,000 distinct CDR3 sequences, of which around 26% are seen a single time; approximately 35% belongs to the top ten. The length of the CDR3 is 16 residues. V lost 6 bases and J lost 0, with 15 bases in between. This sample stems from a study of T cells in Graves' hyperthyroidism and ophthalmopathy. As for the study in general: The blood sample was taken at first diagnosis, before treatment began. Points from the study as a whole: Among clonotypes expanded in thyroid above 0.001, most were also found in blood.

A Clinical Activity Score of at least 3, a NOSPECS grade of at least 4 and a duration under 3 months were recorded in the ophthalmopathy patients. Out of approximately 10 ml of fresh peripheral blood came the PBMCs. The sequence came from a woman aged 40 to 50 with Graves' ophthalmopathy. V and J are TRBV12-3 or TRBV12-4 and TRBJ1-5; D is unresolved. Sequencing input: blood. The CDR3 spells CASRYRTGNSNQPQHF. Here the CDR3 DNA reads TGTGCCAGCAGATACCGGACGGGCAATAGCAATCAGCCCCAGCATTTT.